This T cell receptor (beta chain) stems from a study of blood T cell repertoires in COVID-19. Sequencing was performed with immunoSEQ multiplex PCR; in TCRdb, only in-frame clones are kept and a portion is missing. Of about 350,000 clones in the sample, roughly nine tenths were seen once. V was trimmed by 6 bases and J by 5 bases, leaving 13 bases between them. The CDR3 consists of 14 residues. The germline CDR1 and CDR2 sequences are ENHRY and SYGVKD. Sequenced material: PBMCs or T cells enriched from blood (not recorded which). The V gene is TRBV10-3, the J gene TRBJ2-2; D is possibly TRBD1 (6 bases). This receptor was obtained from a woman younger than 45 who had recovered from COVID-19. The CDR3: CAIRDSFTTGELFF. The CDR3 DNA sequence: TGTGCCATCAGGGACAGCTTTACTACCGGGGAGCTGTTTTTT.